These 24 T cell receptor beta chains share one sample of origin, sequenced in a study of cytomegalovirus exposure and HLA in healthy donors. Primers for the PCR totalled 60 Vbeta and 13 Jbeta. The method was immunoSEQ multiplex PCR; TCRdb's version includes in-frame clones alone and lacks a portion of them. This table holds 150,000 or so clones, 80% found once. Sequencing was carried out using PBMCs. The receptors here all came from a woman between 50 and 59 years old in good health and CMV-seropositive.

CDR3 protein: CASSPRDFTHGAFF. CDR3 DNA sequence: TGTGCCAGCAGCCCCCGGGACTTCACCCATGGGGCTTTCTTT. The chain joins TRBV5-4 to TRBJ1-1; perhaps TRBD1 as D (5 bases). This CDR3 spans 14 amino acids. Germline-derived CDR1 and CDR2 are SGHNT and YYREEE (reference sequence). Trimming removed 4 bases at V and 11 bases at J, with 21 bases between.

This rearrangement joins TRBV5-1 to TRBJ1-4, with D perhaps matching TRBD1 (5 bases). Germline V gives CDR1 SGHRS, CDR2 YFSETQ. Trimming shortened V by 2 bases and J by 0 bases, and 20 bases separated the two germline ends. The CDR3 length is 19 residues. Written as DNA, the CDR3 is TGCGCCAGCAGCTTAACTCGACCGGGGGTCCTTGCAACTAATGAAAAACTGTTTTTT. This translates into CASSLTRPGVLATNEKLFF.

V gene TRBV11-2 combines with J gene TRBJ2-7, with 9 bases lining up with TRBD2. Per the germline V gene, CDR1 is SGHAT and CDR2 is FQNNGV. The J segment lost 2 bases and the V segment lost 1 base, leaving 12 bases of the junction unmatched. This CDR3 has 18 residues. CDR3 amino acids: CASSLGRGPSGATYEQYF. Here the CDR3 DNA reads TGTGCCAGCAGCTTAGGCAGGGGTCCTAGCGGGGCTACCTACGAGCAGTACTTC.

The chain links TRBV7-8 to TRBJ2-3; possible D gene TRBD2, 5 bases. The germline gives CDR1 SGHVS, CDR2 FQNEAQ. Trimming left V 6 bases short and J 2 bases short, with 18 bases between. The CDR3 has 16 amino acids. This CDR3 reads CASRAGLAGFTDTQYF. Written as DNA, the CDR3 is TGTGCCAGCAGGGCTGGGCTAGCAGGATTCACAGATACGCAGTATTTT. The full variable domain, in which reference TRBV7-8 and TRBJ2-3 provide the parts outside the CDR3, is GAGVSQSPRYKVAKRGQDVALRCDPISGHVSLFWYQQALGQGPEFLTYFQNEAQLDKSGLPSDRFFAERPEGSVSTLKIQRTQQEDSAVYLCASRAGLAGFTDTQYFGPGTRLTVL.

The chain is built from TRBV7-3 and TRBJ2-1; TRBD2 matches at 8 bases. Germline CDR1 is SGHTA and CDR2 is FQGTGA. CDR3 size: 14 residues. With V trimmed by 2 bases and J by 6 bases, 3 bases remained unmatched. DNA for the CDR3: TGTGCCAGCAGCTTAGGGGGGACTAGCAATGAGCAGTTCTTC. Translated, it gives CASSLGGTSNEQFF.

CDR3 protein: CASSRRTSNTQYF. The CDR3 DNA reads as TGTGCCAGCAGCAGAAGGACATCTAATACGCAGTATTTT. The V gene is TRBV28, the J gene TRBJ2-3, with D tentatively TRBD1 (5 bases). V lost 6 bases and J 7 bases, leaving 14 bases between the germline ends. CDR1 and CDR2 (germline): MDHEN, SYDVKM. CDR3 size: 13 residues.

The J gene is TRBJ1-1, the V gene TRBV30; tentatively, D is TRBD1 (5 bases). Trimming removed 4 bases at V and 7 bases at J, with 16 bases between. CDR3 length: 13 residues. Looked up from germline, CDR1 is GTSNPN and CDR2 is SVGIG (reference sequence). The CDR3 is CAWTWEPGGEAFF. The DNA for the CDR3 is TGTGCCTGGACCTGGGAACCCGGGGGTGAAGCTTTCTTT. Variable domain in full (rest from reference TRBV30 and TRBJ1-1): SQTIHQWPATLVQPVGSPLSLECTVEGTSNPNLYWYRQAAGRGLQLLFYSVGIGQISSEVPQNLSASRPQDRQFILSSKKLLLSDSGFYLCAWTWEPGGEAFFGQGTRLTVV.

In its sample, this clone was seen once. The V call is TRBV28, the J call TRBJ1-5, with 8 bases that match TRBD1. Germline assignment: CDR1 MDHEN and CDR2 SYDVKM. CDR3 length: 16 residues. V was clipped by 5 bases and J by 7 bases; unmatched bases: 13. The CDR3 DNA sequence: TGTGCCAGCAGTCCACAAGGGCAGGGGGCGAAACAGCCCCAGCATTTT. Its translation: CASSPQGQGAKQPQHF.

The chain joins TRBV5-4 to TRBJ1-2; the D gene is possibly TRBD1 (5 bases). The V and J ends lost 0 bases and 8 bases respectively, with 17 bases between them. The CDR3 has 15 amino acids. Germline V gives CDR1 SGHNT, CDR2 YYREEE (reference sequence). DNA for the CDR3: TGTGCCAGCAGCTTGGAGGTTGGGACTCGGCAAGGCTACACCTTC. Protein: CASSLEVGTRQGYTF.

The chain couples TRBV4-1 to TRBJ2-5; tentative D call: TRBD2 (5 bases). The CDR3 length is 14 residues. CDR1 MGHRA and CDR2 YSYEKL come from the germline V gene. V gave up 6 bases and J gave up 5 bases, with 16 bases separating them. Here the CDR3 reads CASSWMHGEETQYF. CDR3 in DNA: TGCGCCAGCAGTTGGATGCACGGGGAGGAGACCCAGTACTTC.

This clone has a single count. CDR3 region: CASVGGGAHEQYF. The CDR3 DNA reads as TGTGCCAGCGTCGGTGGGGGGGCCCACGAGCAGTACTTC. The chain joins TRBV7-2 to TRBJ2-7; D may be TRBD2 (7 bases). The CDR3 runs to 13 residues. V dropped 8 bases and J dropped 5 bases, with 16 bases sitting between them. CDR1 is SGHTA and CDR2 is FQGNSA in the germline V gene.

This chain links TRBV5-1 with TRBJ1-2, with a weak D call TRBD1 (6 bases). V dropped 4 bases and J dropped 2 bases, with 21 bases sitting between them. CDR3 length: 17 amino acids. CDR1 is SGHRS, CDR2 YFSETQ, per germline. In DNA form, the CDR3 reads TGCGCCAGCAGCACTTCCGGGACACCTTCCCAAAACTATGGCTACACCTTC. Its protein product is CASSTSGTPSQNYGYTF.

The chain carries TRBV7-6 and TRBJ1-6; no definite D call. Germline CDR1 is SGHVS and CDR2 is FNYEAQ. This CDR3 has 15 amino acids. Trimming took off 2 bases at V and 7 bases at J, with 12 bases between the two ends. In DNA, the CDR3 is TGTGCCAGCAGCTTACCGGGGTCTCGGAATTCACCCCTCCACTTT. Encoded protein: CASSLPGSRNSPLHF.

The chain carries TRBV27 and TRBJ1-2, with 8 bases identical to TRBD1. V lost 5 bases, J lost 8 bases, and 13 bases stayed unmatched. The CDR3 length is 15 residues. CDR1 and CDR2 (germline): MNHEY, SMNVEV (reference sequence). CDR3 residues: CASSRTGTGPSGYTF. CDR3 bases: TGTGCCAGCAGTAGAACCGGGACAGGCCCTAGCGGCTACACCTTC.

The CDR3 sequence: CASSLVYSGSYNEQFF. CDR3 DNA sequence: TGCGCCAGCAGCTTGGTGTATAGCGGGAGCTACAATGAGCAGTTCTTC. The genes are TRBV5-1 and TRBJ2-1, with TRBD2 matching over 9 bases. V trimming: 0 bases; J trimming: 3 bases; junction bases outside the gene matches: 4. The CDR3 spans 16 residues. Germline V gene sequence: CDR1 SGHRS, CDR2 YFSETQ.

The gene calls are TRBV19 and TRBJ1-2; D is possibly TRBD1 (5 bases). The germline V gene encodes CDR1 LNHDA and CDR2 SQIVND (reference sequence). The CDR3 extends over 13 amino acids. The germline V and J ends were trimmed by 5 bases and 4 bases, with 11 bases remaining between them. The CDR3 DNA reads TGTGCCAGTAGTCTAGGACAACGCTATGGCTACACCTTC. This translates into CASSLGQRYGYTF.

The CDR3 sequence is CASSFGLAVGETQYF. CDR3 nucleotides: TGTGCCAGCAGCTTCGGACTAGCGGTAGGAGAGACCCAGTACTTC. The chain uses TRBV5-5 and TRBJ2-5, with 10 bases lining up with TRBD2. V was pared by 2 bases and J by 4 bases, with 5 bases of the junction left unmatched. This CDR3 is built from 15 residues. The germline gives CDR1 SGHKS, CDR2 YYEKEE (reference sequence). Combining the CDR3 with reference TRBV5-5 and TRBJ2-5 gives the whole variable domain DAGVTQSPTHLIKTRGQQVTLRCSPISGHKSVSWYQQVLGQGPQFIFQYYEKEERGRGNFPDRFSARQFPNYSSELNVNALLLGDSALYLCASSFGLAVGETQYFGPGTRLLVL.

The chain carries TRBV5-4 and TRBJ2-3; D remains ambiguous. The V gene's germline CDR1 is SGHNT and CDR2 YYREEE (reference sequence). The germline V and J ends were trimmed by 0 bases and 2 bases, with 10 bases remaining between them. This CDR3 contains 15 residues. The CDR3 is CASSLVSVYTDTQYF. CDR3 sequence (DNA): TGTGCCAGCAGCTTGGTCTCCGTGTACACAGATACGCAGTATTTT.

Comment on this clone: Different DNA sequences within this sample yield the same CDR3. The chain joins TRBV10-3 to TRBJ1-2, with TRBD1 matching over 7 bases. V gave up 3 bases and J gave up 4 bases; unmatched junction bases: 5. The CDR3 runs 14 residues. CDR1 and CDR2 from the germline V gene are ENHRY and SYGVKD. The CDR3 loop is CAISDSGQSYGYTF. CDR3 in DNA: TGTGCCATCAGTGACTCGGGACAGTCCTATGGCTACACCTTC.

Comments on this clone: Other DNA sequences within the sample encode an identical CDR3. The V and J genes are TRBV5-1 and TRBJ1-2; D not certain. CDR1 and CDR2 (germline): SGHRS, YFSETQ. The V end was cut by 5 bases, the J end by 1 base, with 15 bases between. The CDR3 spans 15 residues. The CDR3 region has the DNA TGCGCCAGCAGGGGCGGAGGTATCGATAACTATGGCTACACCTTC. Residues: CASRGGGIDNYGYTF.

The rearrangement joins TRBV4-3 to TRBJ2-1; the D gene is possibly TRBD2 (7 bases). In germline, CDR1 is LGHNA, CDR2 YSLEER. Trimming shortened V by 1 base and J by 7 bases, and 14 bases separated the two germline ends. This CDR3 has 15 amino acids. The CDR3 sequence is CASSQVGGAKNEQFF. DNA for the CDR3: TGCGCCAGCAGCCAAGTGGGGGGGGCCAAAAATGAGCAGTTCTTC.

This chain uses TRBV4-2 with TRBJ1-4; 7 nucleotides agree with TRBD1. V was clipped by 4 bases and J by 8 bases; unmatched bases: 10. Germline CDR1 reads LGHNA; CDR2 reads YNFKEQ. CDR3 length: 15 amino acids. As DNA, the CDR3 is TGTGCCAGCAGCCTCGGAGACAGGGACGGGGAAAAACTGTTTTTT. It yields the protein CASSLGDRDGEKLFF.

Comments on this clone: At one of its ends the junction is not consistent with the germline gene, which may arise from a read error. The chain couples TRBV7-9 to TRBJ1-2, with 10 bases aligning to TRBD1. The CDR3 length is 13 residues. Germline V gene lookup returns CDR1 SEHNR and CDR2 FQNEAQ (reference sequence). The chain's CDR3 is CSSVLGQGGGYTF. CDR3 nucleotide sequence: TGTTCCAGCGTACTCGGACAGGGGGGTGGCTACACCTTC. The full variable domain, rest sourced from reference TRBV7-9 and TRBJ1-2, is DTGVSQNPRHKITKRGQNVTFRCDPISEHNRLYWYRQTLGQGPEFLTYFQNEAQLEKSRLLSDRFSAERPKGSFSTLEIQRTEQGDSAMYLCSSVLGQGGGYTFGSGTRLTVV.

The chain combines TRBV4-2 with TRBJ1-2; D perhaps matches TRBD1 (5 bases). Trimming stripped 0 bases from V and 4 bases from J, with 12 bases between. Germline loops: CDR1 LGHNA, CDR2 YNFKEQ. CDR3 size: 15 residues. The CDR3 coding sequence is TGTGCCAGCAGCCAAGAGGAGGGGAGGGTCTATGGCTACACCTTC. Translating it yields CASSQEEGRVYGYTF.